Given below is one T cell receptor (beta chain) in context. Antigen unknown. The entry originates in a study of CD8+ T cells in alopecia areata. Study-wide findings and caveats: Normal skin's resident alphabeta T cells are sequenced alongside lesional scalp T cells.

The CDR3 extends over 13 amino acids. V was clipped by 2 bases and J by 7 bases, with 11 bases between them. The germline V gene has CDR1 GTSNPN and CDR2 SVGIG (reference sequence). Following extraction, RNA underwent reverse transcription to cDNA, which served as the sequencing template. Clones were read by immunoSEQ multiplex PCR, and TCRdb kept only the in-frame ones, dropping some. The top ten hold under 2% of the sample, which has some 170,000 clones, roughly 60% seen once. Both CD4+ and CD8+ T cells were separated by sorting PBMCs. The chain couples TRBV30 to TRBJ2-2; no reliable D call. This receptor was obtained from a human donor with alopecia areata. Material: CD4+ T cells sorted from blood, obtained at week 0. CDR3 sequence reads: CAWSLEVNGELFF. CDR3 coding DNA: TGTGCCTGGAGTCTCGAGGTCAACGGGGAGCTGTTTTTT.